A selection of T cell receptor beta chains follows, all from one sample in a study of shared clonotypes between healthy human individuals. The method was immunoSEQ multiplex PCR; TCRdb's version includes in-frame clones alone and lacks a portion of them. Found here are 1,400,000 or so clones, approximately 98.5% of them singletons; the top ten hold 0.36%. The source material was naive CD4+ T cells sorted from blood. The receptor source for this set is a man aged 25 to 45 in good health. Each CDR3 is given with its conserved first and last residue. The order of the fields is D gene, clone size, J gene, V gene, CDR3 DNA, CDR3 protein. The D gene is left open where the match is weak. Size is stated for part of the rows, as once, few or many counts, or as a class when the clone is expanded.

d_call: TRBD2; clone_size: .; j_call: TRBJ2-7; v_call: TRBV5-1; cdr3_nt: TGCGCCAGCGGGGGGGAAGGCAGGGCCCCGTACGAGCAGTACTTC; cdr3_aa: CASGGEGRAPYEQYF
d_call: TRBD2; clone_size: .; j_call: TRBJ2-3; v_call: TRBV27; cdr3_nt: TGTGCCAGCAGTGGAGCGGGAGGGCTGCCAGATACGCAGTATTTT; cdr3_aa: CASSGAGGLPDTQYF
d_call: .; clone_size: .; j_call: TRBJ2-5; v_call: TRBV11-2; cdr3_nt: TGTGCCAGCAGCTTTGGGAGCCAGGAGACCCAGTACTTC; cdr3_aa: CASSFGSQETQYF
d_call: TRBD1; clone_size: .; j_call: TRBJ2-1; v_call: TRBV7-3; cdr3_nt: TGTGCCAGCAGCTTATCAGGGGGCGGTGAGCAGTTCTTC; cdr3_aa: CASSLSGGGEQFF
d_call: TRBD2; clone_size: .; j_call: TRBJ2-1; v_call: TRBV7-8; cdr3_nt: TGTGCCAGCAGCTTAGGACTAGCGGGAGGGTCCAATGAGCAGTTCTTC; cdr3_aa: CASSLGLAGGSNEQFF
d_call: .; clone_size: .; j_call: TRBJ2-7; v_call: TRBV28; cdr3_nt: TGTGCCAGCAGTTTTACAACCGGGACTGGACGCTACGAGCAGTACTTC; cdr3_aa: CASSFTTGTGRYEQYF
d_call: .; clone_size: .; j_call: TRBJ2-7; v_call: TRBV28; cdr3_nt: TGTGCCAGCAGTGCCCCCATCTCCTTCTCCTACGAGCAGTACTTC; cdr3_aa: CASSAPISFSYEQYF
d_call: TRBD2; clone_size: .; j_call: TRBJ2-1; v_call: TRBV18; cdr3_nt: TGTGCCAGCTCACTCACACACACTCTAGCGGGGTACAATGAGCAGTTCTTC; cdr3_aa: CASSLTHTLAGYNEQFF
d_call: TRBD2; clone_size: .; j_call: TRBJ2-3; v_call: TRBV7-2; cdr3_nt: TGTGCCAGCAGCTTAGCCGTCCAACTAGCGGGCCGTCCTAGCACAGATACGCAGTATTTT; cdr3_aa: CASSLAVQLAGRPSTDTQYF
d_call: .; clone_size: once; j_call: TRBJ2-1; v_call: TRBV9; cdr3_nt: TGTGCCAGCAGCGTAGGAAGCCGCAACACAGCCAATGAGCAGTTCTTC; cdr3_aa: CASSVGSRNTANEQFF
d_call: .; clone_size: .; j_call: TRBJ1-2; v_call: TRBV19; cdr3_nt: TGTGCCAGTAGTATGTCCGGGACGAAAGGTACTCTCTTTGGCTACACCTTC; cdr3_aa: CASSMSGTKGTLFGYTF
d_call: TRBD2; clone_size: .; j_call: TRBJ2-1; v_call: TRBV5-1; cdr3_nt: TGCGCCAGCAGCGCGGAGGGACTAGCGGGAGGCTACAATGAGCAGTTCTTC; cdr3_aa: CASSAEGLAGGYNEQFF
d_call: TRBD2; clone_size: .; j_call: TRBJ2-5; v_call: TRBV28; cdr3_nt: TGTGCCAGCAGTGACTGGATCGGACTAGCGGGAGTGCAAGAGACCCAGTACTTC; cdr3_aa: CASSDWIGLAGVQETQYF
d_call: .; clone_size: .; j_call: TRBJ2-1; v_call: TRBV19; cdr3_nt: TGTGCCAGTAGCAAACCTTATGAGCAGTTCTTC; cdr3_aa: CASSKPYEQFF
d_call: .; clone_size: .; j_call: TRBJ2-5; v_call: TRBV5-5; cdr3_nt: TGTGCCAGCACCCGGGACCGCTCCGCGGAGACCCAGTACTTC; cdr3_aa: CASTRDRSAETQYF
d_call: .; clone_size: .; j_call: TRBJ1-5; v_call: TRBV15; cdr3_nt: TGTGCCACCAGCAGAGACCGGGGGCGGGAGCCCCAGCATTTT; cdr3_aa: CATSRDRGREPQHF
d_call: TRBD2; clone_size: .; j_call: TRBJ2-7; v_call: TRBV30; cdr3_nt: TGTGCCTGGGGGCCGGGACTAGCGACTCAATACGAGCAGTACTTC; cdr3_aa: CAWGPGLATQYEQYF
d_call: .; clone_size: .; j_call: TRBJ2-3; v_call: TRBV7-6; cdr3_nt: TGTGCCAGCAGCTTACGCTCCGGACAATTCAGCGATACGCAGTATTTT; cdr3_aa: CASSLRSGQFSDTQYF
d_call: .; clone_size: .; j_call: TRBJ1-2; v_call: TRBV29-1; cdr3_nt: TGCAGCGTTGAAGGTTGGAGAGGGAACTATGGCTACACCTTC; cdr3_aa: CSVEGWRGNYGYTF
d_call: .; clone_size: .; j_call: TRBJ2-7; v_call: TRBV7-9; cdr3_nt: TGTGCCAGCAGCTTAGGAGACATACAGGGGAGGCACGAGCAGTACTTC; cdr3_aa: CASSLGDIQGRHEQYF
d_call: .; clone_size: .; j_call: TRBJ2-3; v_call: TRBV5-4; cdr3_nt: TGTGCCAGCAGCCCCGCGGGGCTCACAGATACGCAGTATTTT; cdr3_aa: CASSPAGLTDTQYF
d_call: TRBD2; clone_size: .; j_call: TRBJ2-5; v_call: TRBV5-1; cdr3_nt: TGCGCCAGCAGCTACGGACTAGCGGTACAAGAGACCCAGTACTTC; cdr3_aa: CASSYGLAVQETQYF